This is a list of T cell receptor beta chains from one sample in a study of blood T cell repertoires in COVID-19. TCRdb's copy holds only in-frame clones and misses some; the assay was immunoSEQ multiplex PCR. The data show some 220,000 clones, 75% to 85% seen once. Sequencing was carried out using peripheral blood. The source is a human donor in a cohort sampled during active COVID-19. CDR3s include the opening cysteine and the closing phenylalanine or tryptophan. D genes are given only for firm matches. Some rows have no size entry. The others give once, few or many, or a class for an expanded clone.

v_call	clone_size	j_call	d_call	cdr3_nt	cdr3_aa
TRBV10-3	NA	TRBJ2-7	NA	TGTGCCATCAGTGAGTCTCCCGTACAGGGCCCCTACGAGCAGTACTTC	CAISESPVQGPYEQYF
TRBV27	NA	TRBJ2-1	TRBD1	TGTGCCAGCAGTTTGTGGGGGACAGGGGGCTACAATGAGCAGTTCTTC	CASSLWGTGGYNEQFF
TRBV6-5	NA	TRBJ2-1	TRBD2	TGTGCCAGCAGTAGCGGGGCCCAAAACAATGAGCAGTTCTTC	CASSSGAQNNEQFF
TRBV7-9	NA	TRBJ2-1	TRBD2	TGTGCCAGCAGCTTTCGACTAGCGGAGCAGTTCTTC	CASSFRLAEQFF
TRBV9	NA	TRBJ1-6	NA	TGTGCCAGCAGTGAGTCGCTCCCGGGTTCACCCCTCCACTTT	CASSESLPGSPLHF
TRBV3-1/TRBV3-2	NA	TRBJ2-1	TRBD2	TGTGCCAGCAGCCAAGATCCAGCGGGGGTCTACAATGAGCAGTTCTTC	CASSQDPAGVYNEQFF
TRBV3-1/TRBV3-2	NA	TRBJ2-7	TRBD2	TGTGCCAGCAGCCCTCGTCCGGCTAGCGGGAGCCCCTACGAGCAGTACTTC	CASSPRPASGSPYEQYF
TRBV7-2	few	TRBJ1-5	NA	TGTGCCAGCAGCTCCCCCTCGAGGGGAGGAAGCAATCAGCCCCAGCATTTT	CASSSPSRGGSNQPQHF
TRBV29-1	many	TRBJ1-1	TRBD1	TGCAGCGTGGACAGGGGAAGCGGTACGGCTTTCTTT	CSVDRGSGTAFF
TRBV3-1/TRBV3-2	once	TRBJ2-5	TRBD1	TGTGCCAGCAGCCAAGCGGACAGGGAGACCCAGTACTTC	CASSQADRETQYF
TRBV2	NA	TRBJ1-2	TRBD1	TGTGCCAGCAGGGGGGCAGGGGGCCTCTATGGCTACACCTTC	CASRGAGGLYGYTF
TRBV24-1	NA	TRBJ2-1	NA	TGTGCCACCAGTGATTCGACAGAGTTCTACAATGAGCAGTTCTTC	CATSDSTEFYNEQFF
TRBV2	NA	TRBJ1-5	TRBD1	TGTGCCAGCAGTAACCGGGACAGGGCCAATCAGCCCCAGCATTTT	CASSNRDRANQPQHF
TRBV18	NA	TRBJ1-1	TRBD1	TGTGCCAGCTCACCACTCAAGGGGGCCACTGAAGCTTTCTTT	CASSPLKGATEAFF